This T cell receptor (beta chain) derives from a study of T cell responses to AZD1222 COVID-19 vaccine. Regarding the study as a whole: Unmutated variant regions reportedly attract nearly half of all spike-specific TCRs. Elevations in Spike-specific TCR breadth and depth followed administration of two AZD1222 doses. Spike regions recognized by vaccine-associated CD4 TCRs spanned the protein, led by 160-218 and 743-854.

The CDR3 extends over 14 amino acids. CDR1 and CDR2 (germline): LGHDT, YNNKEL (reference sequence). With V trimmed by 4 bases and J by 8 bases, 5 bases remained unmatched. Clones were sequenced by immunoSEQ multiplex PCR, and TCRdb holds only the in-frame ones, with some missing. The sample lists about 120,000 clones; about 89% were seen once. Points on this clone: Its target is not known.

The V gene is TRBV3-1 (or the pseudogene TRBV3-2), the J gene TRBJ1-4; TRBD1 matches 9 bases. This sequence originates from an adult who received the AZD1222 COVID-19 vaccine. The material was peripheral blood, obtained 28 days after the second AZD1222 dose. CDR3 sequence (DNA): TGTGCCAGCAGCCTGACAGGGGGTGGGGAAAAACTGTTTTTT. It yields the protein CASSLTGGGEKLFF.